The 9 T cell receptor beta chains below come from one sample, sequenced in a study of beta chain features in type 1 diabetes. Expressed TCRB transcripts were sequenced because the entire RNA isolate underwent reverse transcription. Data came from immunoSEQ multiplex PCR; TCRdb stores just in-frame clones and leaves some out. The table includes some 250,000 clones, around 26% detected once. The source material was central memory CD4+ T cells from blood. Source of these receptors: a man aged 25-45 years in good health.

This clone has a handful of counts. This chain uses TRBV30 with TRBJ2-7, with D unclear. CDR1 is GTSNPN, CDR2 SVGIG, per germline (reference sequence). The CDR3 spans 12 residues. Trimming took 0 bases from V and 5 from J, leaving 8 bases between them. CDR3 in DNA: TGTGCCTGGAGTGTACCGTATAACGAGCAGTACTTC. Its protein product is CAWSVPYNEQYF.

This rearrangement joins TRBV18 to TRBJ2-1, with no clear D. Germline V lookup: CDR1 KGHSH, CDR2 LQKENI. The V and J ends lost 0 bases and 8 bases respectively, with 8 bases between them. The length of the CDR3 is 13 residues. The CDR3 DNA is TGTGCCAGCTCACCACCTAGTGTTGATGAGCAGTTCTTC. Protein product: CASSPPSVDEQFF.

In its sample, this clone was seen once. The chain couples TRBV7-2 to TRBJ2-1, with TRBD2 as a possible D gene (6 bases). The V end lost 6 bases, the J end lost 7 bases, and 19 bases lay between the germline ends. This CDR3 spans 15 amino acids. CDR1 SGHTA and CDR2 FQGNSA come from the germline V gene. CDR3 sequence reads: CASSFTRDWTNEQFF. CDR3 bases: TGTGCCAGCAGTTTTACCCGGGACTGGACGAATGAGCAGTTCTTC.

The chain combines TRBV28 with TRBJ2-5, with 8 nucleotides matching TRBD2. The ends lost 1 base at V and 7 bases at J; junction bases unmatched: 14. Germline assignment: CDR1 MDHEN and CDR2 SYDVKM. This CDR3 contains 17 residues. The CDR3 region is CASSLSQGLGKGATQYF. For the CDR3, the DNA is TGTGCCAGCAGTTTATCTCAGGGACTAGGTAAAGGTGCGACCCAGTACTTC.

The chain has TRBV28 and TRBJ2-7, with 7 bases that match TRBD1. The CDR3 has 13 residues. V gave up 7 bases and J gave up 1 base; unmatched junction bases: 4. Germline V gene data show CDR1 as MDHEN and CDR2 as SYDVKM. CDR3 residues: CASILQGSYEQYF. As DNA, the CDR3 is TGTGCCAGCATCCTACAGGGGTCCTACGAGCAGTACTTC.

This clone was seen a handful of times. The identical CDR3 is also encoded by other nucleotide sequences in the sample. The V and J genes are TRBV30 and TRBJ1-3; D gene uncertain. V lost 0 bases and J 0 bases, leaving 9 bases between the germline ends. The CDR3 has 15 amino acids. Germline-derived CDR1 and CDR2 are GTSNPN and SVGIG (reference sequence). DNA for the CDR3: TGTGCCTGGAGTGTAGGAGCCAGCTCTGGAAACACCATATATTTT. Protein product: CAWSVGASSGNTIYF.

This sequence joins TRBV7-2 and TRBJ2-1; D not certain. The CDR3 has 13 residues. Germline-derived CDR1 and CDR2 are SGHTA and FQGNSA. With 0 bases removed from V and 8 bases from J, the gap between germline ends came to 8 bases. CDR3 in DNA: TGTGCCAGCAGCTTAGCATTACGGGATGAGCAGTTCTTC. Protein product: CASSLALRDEQFF.

CDR3 in amino acids: CASSPTGSSTDTQYF. CDR3 DNA: TGTGCCAGCAGCCCAACAGGGTCGAGCACAGATACGCAGTATTTT. The J gene is TRBJ2-3, the V gene TRBV2; possible D gene TRBD1, 6 bases. Trimming left V 6 bases short and J 0 bases short, with 13 bases between. The CDR3 covers 15 residues. Germline V lookup: CDR1 SNHLY, CDR2 FYNNEI. Full variable domain (outside the CDR3, taken from reference TRBV2 and TRBJ2-3): EPEVTQTPSHQVTQMGQEVILRCVPISNHLYFYWYRQILGQKVEFLVSFYNNEISEKSEIFDDQFSVERPDGSNFTLKIRSTKLEDSAMYFCASSPTGSSTDTQYFGPGTRLTVL.

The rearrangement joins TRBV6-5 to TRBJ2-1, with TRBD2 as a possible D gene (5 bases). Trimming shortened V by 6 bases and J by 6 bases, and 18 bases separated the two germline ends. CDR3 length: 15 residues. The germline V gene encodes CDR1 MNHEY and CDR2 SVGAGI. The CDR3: CASRSGGGKGNEQFF. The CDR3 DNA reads TGTGCCAGCAGGTCCGGCGGAGGTAAGGGCAATGAGCAGTTCTTC.